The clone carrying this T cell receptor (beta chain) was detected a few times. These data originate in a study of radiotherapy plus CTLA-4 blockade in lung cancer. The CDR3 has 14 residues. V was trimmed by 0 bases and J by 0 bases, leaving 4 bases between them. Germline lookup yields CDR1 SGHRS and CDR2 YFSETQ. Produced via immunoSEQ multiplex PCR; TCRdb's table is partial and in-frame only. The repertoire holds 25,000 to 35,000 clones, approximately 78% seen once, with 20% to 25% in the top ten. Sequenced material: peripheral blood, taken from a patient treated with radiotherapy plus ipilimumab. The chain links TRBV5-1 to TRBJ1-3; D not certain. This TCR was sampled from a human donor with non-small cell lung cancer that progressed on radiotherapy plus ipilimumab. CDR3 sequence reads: CASSLASSGNTIYF. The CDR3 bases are TGCGCCAGCAGCTTGGCGAGCTCTGGAAACACCATATATTTT.